The present TCR beta chain was sequenced within a study of blood T cell repertoires in COVID-19. For the study at large: Samples came from the United States, Italy and Spain, spanning acute and convalescent COVID-19.

Those who participated ranged in age from roughly 18 to 100 years and resided in approximately 26 US areas. Cohort assignment relied on participant-reported clinical history. There are 14 residues in the CDR3. CDR1 and CDR2 (germline): MNHEY, SVGAGI. The V end was cut by 5 bases, the J end by 7 bases, with 12 bases between. Original data processing: The authors estimated nucleated cell counts from reference gene primer amplification. Assay: immunoSEQ multiplex PCR; the TCRdb copy retains only in-frame clones and omits some. V and J calls and clone size are as listed in that table; D and trimming were resolved from the DNA. The sample contains about 400,000 clones, roughly 86% of which appear only once.

The sample comprised PBMCs or T cells enriched from blood (not recorded which). The clonotype originates from a woman aged 40 to 50 with acute COVID-19. The V gene is TRBV6-5, the J gene TRBJ1-6; weak D call: TRBD1 (6 bases). The CDR3 loop is CASSTGTPNSPLHF. The DNA of the CDR3 is TGTGCCAGCAGTACTGGGACACCGAATTCACCCCTCCACTTT.